These T cell receptor beta chains were read from a single sample in a study of glioma-infiltrating T cells. TCRdb redid the calling of the multiplex PCR reads with MiXCR, one entry per CDR3 protein. The top ten hold about 30% of the sample, which has 100,000 to 150,000 distinct CDR3 sequences, around 25% seen once. The sequencing sample was made of glioma tissue, nonneoplastic brain tissue, or PBMCs (not recorded which). The receptors stem from a human donor with low-grade glioma or glioblastoma, undergoing nonglioma brain surgery, or in good health (not recorded which). Both conserved end residues are part of each CDR3. D genes are given only for firm matches. The listing skips clone size in some rows; elsewhere it reads once, few, many or a size class.

TRBD2	TRBV12-3/TRBV12-4	TRBJ2-1	many	TGTGCCACTGCCTCGGGCGGGGGGGTTTACAATGAGCAGTTCTTC	CATASGGGVYNEQFF
TRBD1	TRBV27	TRBJ1-2	many	TGTGCCAGCAGTGCATCACAGGGGCACTATGGCTACACCTTC	CASSASQGHYGYTF
NA	TRBV24-1	TRBJ2-6	NA	TGTGCCAGCACCTTAGGGGGGCGCCCGACTGGGGCCAACGTCCTGACTTTC	CASTLGGRPTGANVLTF
NA	TRBV27	TRBJ1-1	many	TGTGCCAGCAGTTTAAGGGCCCCAGGGAGAACTGAAGCTTTCTTT	CASSLRAPGRTEAFF
TRBD1	TRBV7-2	TRBJ1-2	many	TGTGCCAGCAGCTTAGCCGACGGGACAGGGTATGGCTACACCTTC	CASSLADGTGYGYTF
NA	TRBV20-1	TRBJ2-3	few	TGCAGTGCAAACAGGGAACCCACAGATACGCAGTATTTT	CSANREPTDTQYF
NA	TRBV19	TRBJ2-3	NA	TGTGCCAGTAGTCCAGCTTTGGATACGCAGTATTTT	CASSPALDTQYF
TRBD1	TRBV27	TRBJ1-2	many	TGTGCCAGCAGTCCCAACCGGGACAGGGTGAGCTACACCTTC	CASSPNRDRVSYTF
NA	TRBV5-4	TRBJ1-3	few	TGTGCCAGCAGCTATGACGGCCTAACCATATATTTT	CASSYDGLTIYF
NA	TRBV27	TRBJ1-2	many	TGTGCCAGCAGTGCCTGGGAGAACTATGGCTACACCTTC	CASSAWENYGYTF
NA	TRBV11-1	TRBJ2-1	few	TGTGCCAGCAGCTTAGCATCGGTTAGAGTCTCGAATGAGCAGTTCTTC	CASSLASVRVSNEQFF
NA	TRBV4-1	TRBJ2-1	few	TGCGCCAGCAGCCCACCTTTTAAGGATTACTCCTACAATGAGCAGTTCTTC	CASSPPFKDYSYNEQFF
NA	TRBV11-2	TRBJ1-1	NA	TGTGCCAGCAGCTTAGTGGATTTAGGGCAGAAGAACACTGAAGCTTTCTTT	CASSLVDLGQKNTEAFF
TRBD2	TRBV5-1	TRBJ2-1	NA	TGCGCCAGCAGCATCGGGGGGGGAAACCGTTACAATGAGCAGTTCTTC	CASSIGGGNRYNEQFF
TRBD1	TRBV7-3	TRBJ1-2	NA	TGTGCCAGCAGCTTAACTCGGTGGGACAGGGGGCGCAGGGACTATGGCTACACCTTC	CASSLTRWDRGRRDYGYTF
NA	TRBV7-9	TRBJ1-2	few	TGTGCCAGCAGCTTAGATTTACAGAGTATCTACACCTTC	CASSLDLQSIYTF
NA	TRBV3-1	TRBJ2-2	NA	TGTGCCAGCAGCCCATCAGGAACGAACACCGGGGAGCTGTTTTTT	CASSPSGTNTGELFF